This T cell receptor beta chain is drawn from a study of cytomegalovirus exposure and HLA in healthy donors. Broader study findings: Later, an analysis showed that TCR beta chains associated with HLA were more clonally expanded than others that were equally common. In terms of immune exposure information, only CMV serostatus was available. Later analysis associated a missense DCLRE1C variant with TCR beta V- and J-gene trimming.

V shed 3 bases and J shed 1 base, with 21 bases lying between them. The CDR3 runs to 17 residues. Germline CDR1 is GTSNPN and CDR2 is SVGIG (reference sequence). Concerning this clone itself: Antigen: not known.

Vbeta (60) and Jbeta (13) primers were used in the PCR. Sequenced by immunoSEQ multiplex PCR; TCRdb stores in-frame clones only, minus some. The data contain 180,000 or so clones, more than 75% of them singletons. V usage is TRBV30 and J usage is TRBJ1-1; a possible D gene is TRBD1 (5 bases). This receptor was taken from a man aged 35 to 55 in good health and CMV-seronegative. Sequencing used PBMCs. The CDR3 DNA is TGTGCCTGGAGCGAGCCGTGGAGGGGAGCACGGAACACTGAAGCTTTCTTT. Protein sequence: CAWSEPWRGARNTEAFF.